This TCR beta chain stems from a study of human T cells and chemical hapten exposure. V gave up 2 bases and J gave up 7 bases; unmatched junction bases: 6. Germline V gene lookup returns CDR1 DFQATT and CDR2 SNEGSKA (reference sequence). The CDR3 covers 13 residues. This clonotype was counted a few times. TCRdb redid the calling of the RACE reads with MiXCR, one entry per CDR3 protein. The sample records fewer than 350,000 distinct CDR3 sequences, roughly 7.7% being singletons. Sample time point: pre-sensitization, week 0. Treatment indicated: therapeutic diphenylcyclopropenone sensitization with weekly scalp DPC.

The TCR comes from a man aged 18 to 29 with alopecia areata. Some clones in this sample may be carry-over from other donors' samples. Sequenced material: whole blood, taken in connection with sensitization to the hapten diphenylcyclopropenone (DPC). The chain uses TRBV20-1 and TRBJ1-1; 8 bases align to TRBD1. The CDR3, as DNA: TGCAGTGCTAGACGAGGACAGGGCAGTGAAGCTTTCTTT. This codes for CSARRGQGSEAFF.